The 31 T cell receptor beta chains given below trace back to one sample, sequenced in a study of blood T cell repertoires in COVID-19. Clones were read by immunoSEQ multiplex PCR, and TCRdb kept only the in-frame ones, dropping some. The table has about 160,000 clones, about 85% seen once. The source material was peripheral blood. These receptors all stem from a woman between 45 and 60 years old with COVID-19, enrolled during active disease.

This clone was detected only once. The chain recombines TRBV3-1 (or the pseudogene TRBV3-2) with TRBJ2-7, with D possibly being TRBD2 (6 bases). The germline V and J ends were trimmed by 3 bases and 4 bases, with 19 bases remaining between them. CDR1 is LGHDT, CDR2 YNNKEL, per germline (reference sequence). The CDR3 loop spans 16 amino acids. CDR3 sequence reads: CASSQGGGLYNYEQYF. The CDR3 bases are TGTGCCAGCAGCCAGGGTGGGGGACTTTATAATTACGAGCAGTACTTC.

V gene TRBV6-2 or TRBV6-3 combines with J gene TRBJ1-2; 8 nucleotides match TRBD1. Germline lookup yields CDR1 MNHEY and CDR2 SVGEGT. The CDR3 runs 17 residues. V lost 4 bases, J lost 0 bases, and 10 bases stayed unmatched. The DNA for the CDR3 is TGTGCCAGCAGTTCTGGACAGGGAGCTGGTTCTAACTATGGCTACACCTTC. Protein sequence: CASSSGQGAGSNYGYTF.

The chain links TRBV7-9 to TRBJ2-1; weak D call: TRBD2 (6 bases). Trimming pared 0 bases from V and 6 bases from J, leaving 24 bases between. CDR3 length equals 19 residues. CDR1 and CDR2 (germline): SEHNR, FQNEAQ (reference sequence). DNA for the CDR3: TGTGCCAGCAGCTTAGCGGGAGGCGGGTCACTATATTTGCGCAATGAGCAGTTCTTC. Translating gives CASSLAGGGSLYLRNEQFF.

This sequence joins TRBV7-3 and TRBJ2-3; 8 bases line up with TRBD2. The CDR3 covers 15 residues. The V segment lost 1 base and the J segment 7 bases; nucleotides outside the gene matches: 7. Looked up from germline, CDR1 is SGHTA and CDR2 is FQGTGA. The chain's CDR3 is CASSLNGGALNTQYF. The CDR3 DNA follows: TGTGCCAGCAGCTTAAACGGGGGGGCTTTAAATACGCAGTATTTT.

The chain uses TRBV20-1 and TRBJ1-2, with D perhaps TRBD1 (6 bases). V lost 8 bases to trimming and J lost 4 bases, with 11 bases between them. CDR1 and CDR2 from the germline V gene are DFQATT and SNEGSKA (reference sequence). This CDR3 is 11 amino acids long. The CDR3 bases are TGCAGTTGGGGACACTCCTATGGCTACACCTTC. Protein product: CSWGHSYGYTF.

V and J are TRBV10-3 and TRBJ1-1; 7 nucleotides match TRBD1. V shed 3 bases and J 2 bases; nucleotides not matched to a gene: 9. Germline V gives CDR1 ENHRY, CDR2 SYGVKD. The CDR3 runs to 16 residues. CDR3 coding DNA: TGTGCCATCAGTGAATCGGGACAGCCCACTAACACTGAAGCTTTCTTT. Translating it yields CAISESGQPTNTEAFF.

This chain links TRBV7-6 with TRBJ2-3; 9 positions match TRBD1. V shed 5 bases and J 6 bases; nucleotides not matched to a gene: 12. There are 16 residues in the CDR3. Germline CDR1 reads SGHVS; CDR2 reads FNYEAQ. The CDR3 nucleotides are TGTGCCAGCAGCCCAAGGGACAGGGCCCTTGGGGATACGCAGTATTTT. Translation: CASSPRDRALGDTQYF.

In nucleotides, the CDR3 is TGTGCCAGCAGCTTTAAGTACGACAGCTCGGAGACCCAGTACTTC. Translation gives CASSFKYDSSETQYF. This chain joins TRBV7-9 and TRBJ2-5; TRBD1 might be the D (5 bases). The CDR3 totals 15 residues. CDR1 and CDR2 (germline): SEHNR, FQNEAQ (reference sequence). The V end lost 3 bases, the J end lost 5 bases, and 16 bases lay between the germline ends.

V usage is TRBV9 and J usage is TRBJ1-5; D may be TRBD1 (5 bases). Germline V gene data show CDR1 as SGDLS and CDR2 as YYNGEE. This CDR3 has 14 residues. V lost 5 bases, J lost 6 bases, and 15 bases lay in between. CDR3: CASSGGGGVQPQHF. Here the CDR3 DNA reads TGTGCCAGCAGTGGGGGGGGAGGTGTTCAGCCCCAGCATTTT.

The genes are TRBV30 and TRBJ2-1; 9 bases are a match to TRBD2. V lost 5 bases, J lost 6 bases, and 11 bases stayed unmatched. This CDR3 contains 15 residues. The germline gives CDR1 GTSNPN, CDR2 SVGIG (reference sequence). CDR3 in amino acids: CAWSSGTSSINEQFF. The CDR3 DNA follows: TGTGCCTGGTCTTCCGGGACTAGCTCCATCAATGAGCAGTTCTTC.

The rearrangement uses TRBV9 and TRBJ2-2, with D perhaps TRBD1 (5 bases). The CDR3 has 14 residues. V lost 2 bases to trimming and J lost 1 base, with 6 bases between them. CDR1 is SGDLS, CDR2 YYNGEE, per germline. The CDR3: CASSVGQNTGELFF. The CDR3 DNA reads as TGTGCCAGCAGCGTCGGACAGAACACCGGGGAGCTGTTTTTT. The variable domain in full, with the rest retrieved from reference TRBV9 and TRBJ2-2, is DSGVTQTPKHLITATGQRVTLRCSPRSGDLSVYWYQQSLDQGLQFLIQYYNGEERAKGNILERFSAQQFPDLHSELNLSSLELGDSALYFCASSVGQNTGELFFGEGSRLTVL.

This chain connects TRBV7-2 to TRBJ1-1, with D maybe TRBD1 (6 bases). V lost 5 bases and J lost 0, with 16 bases in between. Per germline, CDR1 SGHTA and CDR2 FQGNSA. This CDR3 is built from 16 residues. The CDR3 coding sequence is TGTGCCAGCAGCCCCCCGGGAGGGGGAGTGAACACTGAAGCTTTCTTT. Translation gives CASSPPGGGVNTEAFF.

V gene TRBV11-3 combines with J gene TRBJ2-7; a possible D gene is TRBD2 (6 bases). The CDR3 covers 14 residues. Germline V gene lookup returns CDR1 SGHNT and CDR2 YENEEA. V lost 2 bases to trimming and J lost 6 bases, with 14 bases between them. CDR3 residues: CASSLLGGESEQYF. The CDR3 DNA follows: TGTGCCAGCAGCTTACTGGGCGGGGAGAGCGAGCAGTACTTC.

This sequence joins TRBV11-2 and TRBJ2-5; possibly TRBD2 for D (7 bases). The germline CDR1 and CDR2 sequences are SGHAT and FQNNGV. CDR3 length: 15 amino acids. The V end was cut by 1 base, the J end by 7 bases, with 16 bases between. The CDR3 nucleotides are TGTGCCAGCAGCTTAGGAGAGGGGGGGCCAGGGACCCAGTACTTC. Protein product: CASSLGEGGPGTQYF. The variable domain in full, completed from reference TRBV11-2 and TRBJ2-5, reads EAGVAQSPRYKIIEKRQSVAFWCNPISGHATLYWYQQILGQGPKLLIQFQNNGVVDDSQLPKDRFSAERLKGVDSTLKIQPAKLEDSAVYLCASSLGEGGPGTQYFGPGTRLLVL.

This chain joins TRBV7-9 and TRBJ2-7; TRBD1 aligns across 10 bases. There are 14 residues in the CDR3. Germline V CDR1 and CDR2: SEHNR, FQNEAQ (reference sequence). V dropped 5 bases and J dropped 6; count of bases not matched to a gene: 7. The CDR3 here is CASSPRDRGAEQYF. The CDR3 nucleotides read TGTGCCAGCAGCCCCCGGGACAGGGGAGCCGAGCAGTACTTC.

This CDR3 reads CASRPGFWDTIYF. CDR3 DNA: TGTGCCAGCAGACCCGGGTTCTGGGACACCATATATTTT. V and J are TRBV2 and TRBJ1-3; D is undetermined. Germline V CDR1 and CDR2: SNHLY, FYNNEI. The V and J ends lost 6 bases and 8 bases respectively, with 14 bases between them. There are 13 residues in the CDR3.

The chain joins TRBV14 to TRBJ2-3, with D possibly being TRBD2 (5 bases). The CDR3 has 15 amino acids. Germline lookup yields CDR1 SGHDN and CDR2 FVKESK. V lost 4 bases, J lost 0 bases, and 11 bases lay in between. The DNA for the CDR3 is TGTGCCAGCAGCCCGTCGGGGTTAAGCACAGATACGCAGTATTTT. The encoded protein is CASSPSGLSTDTQYF. Filled out from reference TRBV14 and TRBJ2-3, the complete variable domain reads EAGVTQFPSHSVIEKGQTVTLRCDPISGHDNLYWYRRVMGKEIKFLLHFVKESKQDESGMPNNRFLAERTGGTYSTLKVQPAELEDSGVYFCASSPSGLSTDTQYFGPGTRLTVL.

The V and J genes are TRBV30 and TRBJ1-2, with D perhaps TRBD1 (5 bases). Germline V lookup: CDR1 GTSNPN, CDR2 SVGIG (reference sequence). Deletions cut 0 bases from V and 4 bases from J, with 12 bases between. This CDR3 has 14 residues. The CDR3 protein is CAWSVLGGTYGYTF. In DNA form, the CDR3 reads TGTGCCTGGAGTGTACTGGGGGGGACCTATGGCTACACCTTC.

This clone has a single count. The chain carries TRBV10-2 and TRBJ2-7; the D is unclear. Per germline, CDR1 WSHSY and CDR2 SAAADI. CDR3 length: 12 residues. V lost 8 bases to trimming and J lost 3 bases, with 11 bases between them. In DNA form, the CDR3 reads TGCGCCAGCCCCACCCCAGTCTACGAGCAGTACTTC. Protein product: CASPTPVYEQYF.

This chain connects TRBV6-5 to TRBJ2-2; weak D call: TRBD2 (6 bases). Germline-derived CDR1 and CDR2 are MNHEY and SVGAGI. The ends were cut back, 0 bases at V and 1 base at J, with 9 bases in the middle. CDR3 length: 16 residues. The CDR3 loop reads CASSYSSGGNTGELFF. CDR3 coding DNA: TGTGCCAGCAGTTACTCCTCCGGGGGGAACACCGGGGAGCTGTTTTTT.

This chain uses TRBV6-5 with TRBJ2-5; 9 bases are shared with TRBD1. This CDR3 region has 16 residues. CDR1 and CDR2 from the germline V gene are MNHEY and SVGAGI. V lost 0 bases and J lost 5; bases outside the gene matches: 7. This CDR3 reads CASSYSHGQGRETQYF. The CDR3 coding sequence is TGTGCCAGCAGTTACTCTCATGGACAGGGGAGGGAGACCCAGTACTTC.

DNA of the CDR3: TGTGCCAGCAGTTACAATAGCGGGGGGGAAGAGACCCAGTACTTC. It translates to CASSYNSGGEETQYF. The chain carries TRBV6-2 or TRBV6-3 and TRBJ2-5, with TRBD2 matching over 11 bases. The CDR3 extends over 15 amino acids. The germline V gene encodes CDR1 MNHEY and CDR2 SVGEGT. The V gene end was trimmed by 2 bases and the J gene end by 3 bases; junction bases not matched to a gene: 2.

This clone came up once. This rearrangement joins TRBV24-1 to TRBJ1-2; possibly TRBD1 for D (6 bases). This CDR3 region has 12 residues. V lost 0 bases and J lost 9, with 7 bases in between. CDR1 and CDR2 (germline): KGHDR, SFDVKD. The CDR3 is CATSDLTGSYTF. The CDR3 bases are TGTGCCACCAGTGATTTGACAGGGAGCTACACCTTC.

The CDR3 DNA reads TGCGCCAGCAGCCAAGGGCGGGGGACTACCCAAGAGACCCAGTACTTC. It specifies CASSQGRGTTQETQYF. The gene calls are TRBV4-3 and TRBJ2-5, with 7 nucleotides matching TRBD2. Trimming cost V 1 base and J 1 base; bases outside gene matches: 6. The CDR3 loop spans 16 amino acids. Germline loops: CDR1 LGHNA, CDR2 YSLEER.

This clone was seen a handful of times. This chain links TRBV11-3 with TRBJ2-1, with TRBD2 matching 8 bases. Unmatched junction bases numbered 4, after V lost 0 bases and J lost 12 bases. The CDR3 covers 13 residues. Germline assignment: CDR1 SGHNT and CDR2 YENEEA. This CDR3 is CASSLDVLAVQFF. The CDR3 bases are TGTGCCAGCAGCTTAGATGTACTAGCGGTGCAGTTCTTC.

This clone was detected only once. This chain links TRBV19 with TRBJ2-2, with D possibly matching TRBD2 (5 bases). CDR3 size: 13 residues. The ends were cut back, 6 bases at V and 5 bases at J, with 10 bases in the middle. From germline, CDR1 is LNHDA and CDR2 SQIVND (reference sequence). Here the CDR3 DNA reads TGTGCCAGTAGAGTAGGAGGTACCGGGGAGCTGTTTTTT. This sequence encodes CASRVGGTGELFF.

In this sample, this clone turned up a few times. The CDR3 loop is CASSLGTANNYGYTF. CDR3 coding DNA: TGTGCCAGCAGTTTAGGGACAGCTAACAACTATGGCTACACCTTC. The rearrangement joins TRBV28 to TRBJ1-2; 7 nucleotides match TRBD1. The germline V gene has CDR1 MDHEN and CDR2 SYDVKM. This CDR3 has 15 residues. With V trimmed by 2 bases and J by 2 bases, 5 bases remained unmatched.

This rearrangement joins TRBV12-3 or TRBV12-4 to TRBJ1-1; no clear D gene. The length of the CDR3 is 13 residues. V lost 1 base, J lost 4 bases, and 7 bases lay in between. CDR3 region: CASSLVRGTEAFF. The CDR3 coding sequence is TGTGCCAGCAGTTTAGTTCGAGGCACTGAAGCTTTCTTT.

J is TRBJ1-3 and V is TRBV6-6, with a weak D call TRBD1 (5 bases). The CDR3 has 16 amino acids. The germline V gene encodes CDR1 MNHNY and CDR2 SVGAGI (reference sequence). V was shortened by 8 bases and J by 4 bases, with 21 bases between the two germline ends. The CDR3 is CASHRTGMAVGNTIYF. For the CDR3, the DNA is TGTGCCAGCCACAGGACGGGTATGGCCGTCGGAAACACCATATATTTT.

The chain joins TRBV7-3 to TRBJ2-5; 7 nucleotides line up with TRBD2. V lost 2 bases, J lost 2 bases, and 2 bases stayed unmatched. The CDR3 loop spans 14 amino acids. Germline V CDR1 and CDR2: SGHTA, FQGTGA. The CDR3 loop reads CASSLFGGQETQYF. DNA for the CDR3: TGTGCCAGCAGCTTATTCGGGGGGCAAGAGACCCAGTACTTC.

This clone was counted ten times or more. Here the CDR3 reads CASSPVAGGQNEQFF. The DNA for the CDR3 is TGTGCCAGCAGCCCGGTAGCGGGGGGACAGAATGAGCAGTTCTTC. The chain recombines TRBV7-3 with TRBJ2-1; 10 bases match TRBD2. The length of the CDR3 is 15 residues. Germline V CDR1 and CDR2: SGHTA, FQGTGA. Trimming took 5 bases from V and 7 from J; bases not matched to a gene: 8. The complete variable domain, with remaining parts taken from reference TRBV7-3 and TRBJ2-1, reads GAGVSQTPSNKVTEKGKYVELRCDPISGHTALYWYRQSLGQGPEFLIYFQGTGAADDSGLPNDRFFAVRPEGSVSTLKIQRTERGDSAVYLCASSPVAGGQNEQFFGPGTRLTVL.